This T cell receptor (beta chain) emerged from a study of blood T cell repertoires in COVID-19 (dated by TCRdb to about 2020). For the wider study: Samples covering the acute and convalescent phases of COVID-19 were provided by collaborators in the United States, Italy and Spain. The samples were drawn from the first 160 participants of the ongoing ImmuneRACE study and from 1,254 subjects provided by 6 global collaborators. The material from the prospective study consisted of cDNA or gDNA derived from T cells, B-cell-depleted T cells, or PBMCs. Where available, HLA class I and class II types were taken from metadata supplied by the sample provider and were not determined by assay-based typing. A freely available public database, intended as a resource for researchers studying the immune response to SARS-CoV-2, is where the repertoires were released. The sample metadata nearly always contained a de-identified subject ID, COVID-19 status, age in years and sex. Subjects who had been exposed to COVID-19, were actively infected with it, or had recovered from it provided the deeply sampled blood TCRbeta repertoires that made up the dataset.

In its sample, this clone was seen once. The antigen it recognizes is unknown. No quality values exist for individual bases; no much larger clone is one base distant. Results the study describes overall, beyond this receptor: How much clinical and demographic metadata was included differed by source and by participant, and the metadata was provided uncurated.

TCRbeta CDR3 regions were amplified from genomic DNA by means of the immunoSEQ Assay, a bias-controlled multiplex PCR. The study's processing was this. Within the assay, amplification of reference gene primers was used to estimate how many nucleated cells each sample contained. Sequence reads were collapsed and filtered to measure the absolute abundance of every unique TCRbeta CDR3 rearrangement. For each sample, productive Simpson clonality was calculated as the square root of Simpson's diversity index across productive rearrangements. TCRdb mirrors the immuneACCESS table, restricted to in-frame sequences. Some clones are absent from its copies; in checked studies, under half trace to an unresolved V gene, and the reason for the others is unknown. V, J and clone size are taken as reported in that table, and D and trimming were inferred from the DNA itself. Counted in this sample were a few hundred thousand clones; roughly nine tenths of them appeared once. More than 0.9% of the sample rests with the top ten.

Participants in the prospective study were aged roughly 18 to 100 years, lived in under 30 United States geographic areas, and enrolled through a virtual design. To assign participants to cohorts, the prospective study relied on clinical history that participants themselves reported in a screening survey and a study questionnaire. Recovered participants in ImmuneRACE Cohort 3 were defined as having two consecutive negative NP/OP PCR tests, clearance from a healthcare professional, or resolution of symptoms. Mobile phlebotomists in the prospective study collected whole blood, serum and a nasopharyngeal or oropharyngeal swab from every participant. Additional blood draws and questionnaires over a 2-month period could optionally be provided by prospective study participants. Before DNA extraction, blood samples from the prospective study were shipped at room temperature or frozen. For CDR1 and CDR2, the germline V gene lists ENHRY and SYGVKD. The CDR3 contains 15 residues, cysteine and phenylalanine counted. Of the read, only the CDR3 DNA is kept; its 45 bases are in frame from base 1. V is reduced by 0 bases and J by 3 bases, leaving a spacing of 9 bases between them.

Specimen: PBMCs or T cells enriched from blood (not recorded which). This receptor was identified in a woman aged 25 to 39 who had recovered from COVID-19. The chain was built from TRBV10-3 and TRBJ1-5, and the D gene may be TRBD1, 5 bases matching. The sequence in DNA is TGTGCCATCAGTGAGTCTGGACAAACCAATCAGCCCCAGCATTTT. It encodes CAISESGQTNQPQHF.